This T cell receptor (beta chain) was recorded in a study of cytomegalovirus exposure and HLA in healthy donors. Overall study: Genotyping showed roughly 83% of hundreds of donors falling in the Caucasian-associated ancestry cluster. Study findings and constraints: TCR sequences were mostly rare, though some public TCRs occurred in many donors. According to reports, the classifier identified cytomegalovirus status with high specificity and sensitivity. Using a false discovery rate of 0.05, a later analysis showed that 15,000 to 20,000 TCR beta sequences were associated with HLA alleles.

Germline-derived CDR1 and CDR2 are SEHNR and FQNEAQ (reference sequence). With 1 base removed from V and 7 bases from J, the gap between germline ends came to 8 bases. This CDR3 region has 13 residues. 60 Vbeta and 13 Jbeta primers were used in PCR. Sequenced by immunoSEQ multiplex PCR; TCRdb stores in-frame clones only, minus some. The sample lists 100,000 to 150,000 clones; about three quarters were seen once. Concerning this clone: Its antigen is not identified.

The sequenced sample consisted of PBMCs. This sequence was found in a woman aged 60-75 years in good health and CMV-seropositive. The chain links TRBV7-9 to TRBJ1-5; D remains unclear. DNA of the CDR3: TGTGCCAGCAGCTTAGGAGGAGTCCAGCCCCAGCATTTT. This gives the protein CASSLGGVQPQHF.